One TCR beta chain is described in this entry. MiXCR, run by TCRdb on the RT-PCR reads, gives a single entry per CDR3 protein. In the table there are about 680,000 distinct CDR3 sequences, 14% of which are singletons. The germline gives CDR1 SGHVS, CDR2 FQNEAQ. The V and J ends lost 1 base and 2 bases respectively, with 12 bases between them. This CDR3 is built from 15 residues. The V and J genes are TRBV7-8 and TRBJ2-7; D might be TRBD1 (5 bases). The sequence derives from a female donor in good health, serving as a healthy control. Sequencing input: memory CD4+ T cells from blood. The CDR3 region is CASSLVSGFTYEQYF. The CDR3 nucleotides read TGTGCCAGCAGCTTAGTGTCAGGGTTTACCTACGAGCAGTACTTC.